This T cell receptor (beta chain) is drawn from a study of shared clonotypes between healthy human individuals. This clone was picked up one time. Antigen specificity is unknown. Study-wide results and limits: Some clonotypes were shared by all four sorted-subset donors, while others were not shared. The non-shared ones had lower generation probabilities than the shared ones.

Germline CDR1 and CDR2: MNHNY and SVGAGI (reference sequence). The CDR3 has 16 amino acids. Trimming cost V 5 bases and J 6 bases, with 20 bases left between them. A 200 ng quantity of DNA, about 30,000 T cell genomes, went into the sorted-subset replicate PCRs. Profiling relied on immunoSEQ multiplex PCR, and the TCRdb table lists in-frame clones only, not all of them. Of over a million clones listed, roughly 74% are singletons. V and J are TRBV6-6 and TRBJ1-5; D is undetermined. Sequenced: memory CD4+ T cells from PBMCs. As for subset: CD45RA-negative fraction. The clonotype originates from a man between 18 and 35 years old in good health. Some clones in this sample may be carry-over from other donors' samples. DNA for the CDR3: TGTGCCAGCAGTACACCCTCGGGAAAGGAGGGTCAGCCCCAGCATTTT. This sequence encodes CASSTPSGKEGQPQHF.